Listed below are T cell receptor beta chains from one sample, sequenced in a study of radiotherapy plus CTLA-4 blockade in lung cancer. TCRdb's table, derived via immunoSEQ multiplex PCR, lists solely in-frame clones and lacks some. The table records about 100,000 clones, around 82% of them present only once. Sequencing used peripheral blood, obtained from a patient treated with radiotherapy plus ipilimumab. Receptors originate from a human donor with non-small cell lung cancer who had stable disease on radiotherapy plus ipilimumab. Each CDR3 is given with its conserved first and last residue. The D gene is left open where the match is weak. A row's size may be missing; if present it is once, few, many or a size class.

D gene: .
J gene: TRBJ1-6
clone size: .
V gene: TRBV28
CDR3 DNA: TGTGCCAGCAGTCGCGACAAGGGTAATTCACCCCTCCACTTT
CDR3 protein: CASSRDKGNSPLHF

D gene: .
J gene: TRBJ1-1
clone size: .
V gene: TRBV7-9
CDR3 DNA: TGTGCCAGCAGCTTAGAACGGTTGCATGCTTTCTTT
CDR3 protein: CASSLERLHAFF

D gene: TRBD1
J gene: TRBJ2-1
clone size: .
V gene: TRBV14
CDR3 DNA: TGTGCCAGCAGCCAAGGGACAGGGAGATACAATGAGCAGTTCTTC
CDR3 protein: CASSQGTGRYNEQFF

D gene: TRBD1
J gene: TRBJ1-2
clone size: .
V gene: TRBV4-2
CDR3 DNA: TGTGCCAGCAGCCAAGGTCCCGGGACAGGGATCTTGTATGGCTACACCTTC
CDR3 protein: CASSQGPGTGILYGYTF

D gene: TRBD1
J gene: TRBJ2-5
clone size: .
V gene: TRBV14
CDR3 DNA: TGTGCCAGCGGATGGGGGACAGGCCTCTCTCAAGAGACCCAGTACTTC
CDR3 protein: CASGWGTGLSQETQYF

D gene: TRBD1
J gene: TRBJ1-1
clone size: .
V gene: TRBV30
CDR3 DNA: TGTGCCTGGAGCCGGGACAGGGTTACTGAAGCTTTCTTT
CDR3 protein: CAWSRDRVTEAFF

D gene: .
J gene: TRBJ2-3
clone size: .
V gene: TRBV9
CDR3 DNA: TGTGCCAGCAGCGTAGAACAGGTGACAGATACGCAGTATTTT
CDR3 protein: CASSVEQVTDTQYF

D gene: .
J gene: TRBJ1-5
clone size: .
V gene: TRBV5-6
CDR3 DNA: TGTGCCAGCAGTATCAGACAGAAATATCAGCCCCAGCATTTT
CDR3 protein: CASSIRQKYQPQHF

D gene: .
J gene: TRBJ2-3
clone size: .
V gene: TRBV6-1
CDR3 DNA: TGTGCCAGCAGTGAGGTCGGGCGGGCTTCAGATACGCAGTATTTT
CDR3 protein: CASSEVGRASDTQYF

D gene: .
J gene: TRBJ1-4
clone size: .
V gene: TRBV29-1
CDR3 DNA: TGCAGCGTTGAACGAGGAGTTAATGAAAAACTGTTTTTT
CDR3 protein: CSVERGVNEKLFF

D gene: .
J gene: TRBJ1-5
clone size: .
V gene: TRBV28
CDR3 DNA: TGTGCCAGCAGTTTTGAGGCCTATCAGCCCCAGCATTTT
CDR3 protein: CASSFEAYQPQHF

D gene: .
J gene: TRBJ2-6
clone size: .
V gene: TRBV6-6
CDR3 DNA: TGTGCCAGCAGTTACTCTTGGTCTGGGGCCAACGTCCTGACTTTC
CDR3 protein: CASSYSWSGANVLTF

D gene: .
J gene: TRBJ2-2
clone size: .
V gene: TRBV4-1
CDR3 DNA: TGCGCCAGCAGCCAAGGGAGCCACACCGGGGAGCTGTTTTTT
CDR3 protein: CASSQGSHTGELFF

D gene: TRBD1
J gene: TRBJ2-7
clone size: .
V gene: TRBV4-1
CDR3 DNA: TGCGCCAGCAGCTACTACTCCGGGACAGCATCCTACGAGCAGTACTTC
CDR3 protein: CASSYYSGTASYEQYF

D gene: .
J gene: TRBJ2-3
clone size: .
V gene: TRBV19
CDR3 DNA: TGTGCCAGTCTTAAAACAGGGACCCCCACAGATACGCAGTATTTT
CDR3 protein: CASLKTGTPTDTQYF

D gene: TRBD2
J gene: TRBJ2-1
clone size: .
V gene: TRBV2
CDR3 DNA: TGTGCCAGCAGGGGAACTAGCGGGCGGTACAATGAGCAGTTCTTC
CDR3 protein: CASRGTSGRYNEQFF

D gene: TRBD1
J gene: TRBJ2-1
clone size: .
V gene: TRBV28
CDR3 DNA: TGTGCCAGCAGGGGACAGGGATTCAATGAGCAGTTCTTC
CDR3 protein: CASRGQGFNEQFF

D gene: .
J gene: TRBJ1-5
clone size: .
V gene: TRBV28
CDR3 DNA: TGTGCCAGCAGTTTATTGAACAATCAGCCCCAGCATTTT
CDR3 protein: CASSLLNNQPQHF

D gene: .
J gene: TRBJ1-6
clone size: .
V gene: TRBV5-1
CDR3 DNA: TGCGCCAGCAGCTTCCGGGACATCGGTGGGAATTCACCCCTCCACTTT
CDR3 protein: CASSFRDIGGNSPLHF

D gene: .
J gene: TRBJ1-4
clone size: .
V gene: TRBV11-2
CDR3 DNA: TGTGCCAGCAGCCAGGGTCCGCCGTTGGAAAAACTGTTTTTT
CDR3 protein: CASSQGPPLEKLFF

D gene: .
J gene: TRBJ1-1
clone size: .
V gene: TRBV27
CDR3 DNA: TGTGCCAGCAGTATCTACAAGAACACTGAAGCTTTCTTT
CDR3 protein: CASSIYKNTEAFF

D gene: TRBD1
J gene: TRBJ2-1
clone size: .
V gene: TRBV4-1
CDR3 DNA: TGCGCCAGCAGCCAAGATTGGACAGGGAACAATGAGCAGTTCTTC
CDR3 protein: CASSQDWTGNNEQFF

D gene: .
J gene: TRBJ1-1
clone size: few
V gene: TRBV27
CDR3 DNA: TGTGCCAGCAGTTTAATGTCGAACACTGAAGCTTTCTTT
CDR3 protein: CASSLMSNTEAFF

D gene: TRBD2
J gene: TRBJ2-1
clone size: .
V gene: TRBV5-1
CDR3 DNA: TGCGCCAGCAGGCAGGGGACTAGCGGGGACTACAATGAGCAGTTCTTC
CDR3 protein: CASRQGTSGDYNEQFF

D gene: TRBD2
J gene: TRBJ2-1
clone size: .
V gene: TRBV6-5
CDR3 DNA: TGTGCCAGCAGCCCGACTAGCGGGGGTACAATTGAGCAGTTCTTC
CDR3 protein: CASSPTSGGTIEQFF

D gene: TRBD2
J gene: TRBJ2-5
clone size: .
V gene: TRBV7-7
CDR3 DNA: TGTGCCAGCAGCTTAGATGCTAGCGGGGGGCTAGGAGAGACCCAGTACTTC
CDR3 protein: CASSLDASGGLGETQYF

D gene: .
J gene: TRBJ2-5
clone size: .
V gene: TRBV27
CDR3 DNA: TGTGCCAGCAGTTTATCGAGGGGTAGGGACCAAGAGACCCAGTACTTC
CDR3 protein: CASSLSRGRDQETQYF

D gene: .
J gene: TRBJ2-3
clone size: .
V gene: TRBV5-1
CDR3 DNA: TGCGCCAGCAGCTTGGGACTCCGAGGCACAGATACGCAGTATTTT
CDR3 protein: CASSLGLRGTDTQYF

D gene: .
J gene: TRBJ2-5
clone size: .
V gene: TRBV5-1
CDR3 DNA: TGCGCCAGCAGGCACGAAGAAGAGACCCAGTACTTC
CDR3 protein: CASRHEEETQYF

D gene: .
J gene: TRBJ1-5
clone size: .
V gene: TRBV7-8
CDR3 DNA: TGTGCCAGCAGCTTAACGGATAGCAATCAGCCCCAGCATTTT
CDR3 protein: CASSLTDSNQPQHF

D gene: .
J gene: TRBJ1-4
clone size: .
V gene: TRBV7-8
CDR3 DNA: TGTGCCAGCAGCTTATATGAGACAGCTGCAACTAATGAAAAACTGTTTTTT
CDR3 protein: CASSLYETAATNEKLFF

D gene: .
J gene: TRBJ2-2
clone size: .
V gene: TRBV5-5
CDR3 DNA: TGTGCCAGCAGCTTGGGGATTGCGAACACCGGGGAGCTGTTTTTT
CDR3 protein: CASSLGIANTGELFF

D gene: TRBD1
J gene: TRBJ1-1
clone size: .
V gene: TRBV4-1
CDR3 DNA: TGCGCCAGCAGCCAGGGACAGGGGGCTAGAACTGAAGCTTTCTTT
CDR3 protein: CASSQGQGARTEAFF

D gene: .
J gene: TRBJ1-2
clone size: .
V gene: TRBV2
CDR3 DNA: TGTGCCAGCAGTGAAGCGCTTCGGGGGGCGCTTCGCTATGGCTACACCTTC
CDR3 protein: CASSEALRGALRYGYTF

D gene: .
J gene: TRBJ2-7
clone size: .
V gene: TRBV5-1
CDR3 DNA: TGCGCCAGCAGCTTGGGGGGGGACGAGCAGTACTTC
CDR3 protein: CASSLGGDEQYF

D gene: .
J gene: TRBJ1-1
clone size: few
V gene: TRBV4-2
CDR3 DNA: TGTGCCAGCAGCCAAGTGGGGATGGGCAAGAACACTGAAGCTTTCTTT
CDR3 protein: CASSQVGMGKNTEAFF

D gene: .
J gene: TRBJ2-7
clone size: .
V gene: TRBV9
CDR3 DNA: TGTGCCAGCAGCGTAGGAGATGGCTCCTACGAGCAGTACTTC
CDR3 protein: CASSVGDGSYEQYF

D gene: TRBD1
J gene: TRBJ1-2
clone size: .
V gene: TRBV19
CDR3 DNA: TGTGCCAGTAGTATAGGGGACAGGGACTTCGGCTACACCTTC
CDR3 protein: CASSIGDRDFGYTF

D gene: .
J gene: TRBJ1-2
clone size: .
V gene: TRBV6-1
CDR3 DNA: TGTGCCACCTGGGGCAGCCTGACCTATGGCTACACCTTC
CDR3 protein: CATWGSLTYGYTF

D gene: .
J gene: TRBJ1-6
clone size: .
V gene: TRBV6-1
CDR3 DNA: TGTGCCAGCAGCCGGGTCTTTGGGAATAATTCACCCCTCCACTTT
CDR3 protein: CASSRVFGNNSPLHF

D gene: .
J gene: TRBJ1-5
clone size: .
V gene: TRBV6-4
CDR3 DNA: TGTGCCAGCAGTGACACCAGACAGACTATTAGCAATCAGCCCCAGCATTTT
CDR3 protein: CASSDTRQTISNQPQHF

D gene: .
J gene: TRBJ2-3
clone size: few
V gene: TRBV6-6
CDR3 DNA: TGTGCCAGCAGTTACGACGGGGGAAAGGATACGCAGTATTTT
CDR3 protein: CASSYDGGKDTQYF

D gene: .
J gene: TRBJ2-7
clone size: .
V gene: TRBV7-2
CDR3 DNA: TGTGCCAGCAGCTTAGCGGGCGGACTACGATCCTACGAGCAGTACTTC
CDR3 protein: CASSLAGGLRSYEQYF

D gene: TRBD1
J gene: TRBJ1-1
clone size: .
V gene: TRBV9
CDR3 DNA: TGTGCCAGCAGCGTTAGAGGGACAGGGGACCTTCTGAACACTGAAGCTTTCTTT
CDR3 protein: CASSVRGTGDLLNTEAFF

D gene: TRBD2
J gene: TRBJ2-1
clone size: .
V gene: TRBV14
CDR3 DNA: TGTGCCAGCAGCCAAGCCGGGGGGACTAGCGGGATTGGGCAGTTCTTC
CDR3 protein: CASSQAGGTSGIGQFF

D gene: TRBD1
J gene: TRBJ1-1
clone size: .
V gene: TRBV18
CDR3 DNA: TGTGCCAGCCGGATGGGGACAGGGACTATTGAAGCTTTCTTT
CDR3 protein: CASRMGTGTIEAFF

D gene: .
J gene: TRBJ1-1
clone size: .
V gene: TRBV5-1
CDR3 DNA: TGCGCCAGCACCCCCGGGGGAGGGGCCGGTACTGAAGCTTTCTTT
CDR3 protein: CASTPGGGAGTEAFF

D gene: TRBD1
J gene: TRBJ2-5
clone size: once
V gene: TRBV15
CDR3 DNA: TGTGCCACCAGCAGGGACAGGGTCCAAGAGACCCAGTACTTC
CDR3 protein: CATSRDRVQETQYF

D gene: TRBD1
J gene: TRBJ2-5
clone size: .
V gene: TRBV18
CDR3 DNA: TGTGCCAGCTCACCTAACAGGGGTGAGACCCAGTACTTC
CDR3 protein: CASSPNRGETQYF

D gene: TRBD2
J gene: TRBJ2-1
clone size: .
V gene: TRBV10-3
CDR3 DNA: TGTGCCATCAGTGAGACGGGGCGGGGGGAATCCTACAATGAGCAGTTCTTC
CDR3 protein: CAISETGRGESYNEQFF

D gene: TRBD2
J gene: TRBJ2-7
clone size: .
V gene: TRBV7-8
CDR3 DNA: TGTGCCAGCAGCTCCCGGACTAGCGGGAGCTCCTACGAGCAGTACTTC
CDR3 protein: CASSSRTSGSSYEQYF

D gene: .
J gene: TRBJ1-2
clone size: .
V gene: TRBV19
CDR3 DNA: TGTGCCAGTAGTACCCAGACAAAAAGCGGTGGCTACACCTTC
CDR3 protein: CASSTQTKSGGYTF

D gene: TRBD2
J gene: TRBJ2-2
clone size: once
V gene: TRBV7-6
CDR3 DNA: TGTGCCAGCAGCTTAGGGGTAGCGGGAGATGGCGGGGAGCTGTTTTTT
CDR3 protein: CASSLGVAGDGGELFF